This T cell receptor beta chain was found in a study of cytomegalovirus exposure and HLA in healthy donors. General observations from the study: Cytomegalovirus-associated TCR beta chains were listed, numbering 164. As confirmed in vitro, three CMV-associated chains were specific for CMV antigens.

CDR1 is LNHDA and CDR2 is SQIVND in the germline V gene (reference sequence). V lost 10 bases to trimming and J lost 9 bases, with 15 bases between them. The CDR3 totals 12 residues. Method: immunoSEQ multiplex PCR; TCRdb's copy keeps in-frame clones and lacks some. The sample shows about 150,000 clones, around 90% of them seen only once. As regards this clone: Its target is not known.

The sequencing input was PBMCs. The rearrangement links TRBV19 to TRBJ2-2, with a possible D match to TRBD2 (5 bases). The receptor comes from a woman under 30 in good health and CMV-seropositive. The CDR3 DNA is TGTGCCATCAGCCGGGGTGAAAGGGAGCTGTTTTTT. Protein product: CAISRGERELFF.